These T cell receptor beta chains were read from a single sample in a study of blood T cell repertoires in COVID-19. Sequencing used immunoSEQ multiplex PCR; TCRdb keeps in-frame clones, though not all of them. The data show tens of thousands of clones, with 75% to 85% seen just once and 19% held by the top ten. The sample consisted of peripheral blood. The receptors here all came from an elderly woman with acute or convalescent COVID-19. The CDR3 runs from the conserved cysteine through the conserved F or W. Fields, in order: V gene, D gene, J gene, clone size, CDR3 DNA, CDR3 protein. The D gene is left open where the match is weak. Some rows mark clone size as missing; the rest say once, few, many or name a class of expanded clone.

v_gene: TRBV19; d_gene: -; j_gene: TRBJ1-5; abundance: -; CDR3nt: TGTGCCAGTAGATGGGGGGGGACTCAGCCCCAGCATTTT; CDR3aa: CASRWGGTQPQHF
v_gene: TRBV5-1; d_gene: -; j_gene: TRBJ1-3; abundance: many; CDR3nt: TGCGCCAGCAGCCCCGGGACATCCTCTGGAAACACCATATATTTT; CDR3aa: CASSPGTSSGNTIYF
v_gene: TRBV5-1; d_gene: TRBD2; j_gene: TRBJ2-1; abundance: -; CDR3nt: TGCGCCAGCAGCACCGGAGCGGGAGGGAATGAGCAGTTCTTC; CDR3aa: CASSTGAGGNEQFF
v_gene: TRBV7-9; d_gene: -; j_gene: TRBJ1-1; abundance: -; CDR3nt: TGTGCCAGCAGCGCACAGGGCGAAGCTGAAGCTTTCTTT; CDR3aa: CASSAQGEAEAFF
v_gene: TRBV7-9; d_gene: -; j_gene: TRBJ1-2; abundance: -; CDR3nt: TGTGCCATGAGACAGGAATATGGCTACACCTTC; CDR3aa: CAMRQEYGYTF
v_gene: TRBV11-2; d_gene: -; j_gene: TRBJ2-1; abundance: -; CDR3nt: TGTGCCAGCAGCTTAGTGGCGGGGCATGCGATTGAGCAGTTCTTC; CDR3aa: CASSLVAGHAIEQFF
v_gene: TRBV6-1; d_gene: -; j_gene: TRBJ1-3; abundance: -; CDR3nt: TGTGCCAGCAGTGTCCTGGGCAGGGCGGACGGAAACACCATATATTTT; CDR3aa: CASSVLGRADGNTIYF
v_gene: TRBV7-3; d_gene: TRBD2; j_gene: TRBJ2-3; abundance: -; CDR3nt: TGTGCCAGCAGCTTAGGGGGGGTGCGTACAGATACGCAGTATTTT; CDR3aa: CASSLGGVRTDTQYF
v_gene: TRBV7-2; d_gene: TRBD2; j_gene: TRBJ2-3; abundance: once; CDR3nt: TGTGCCAGCAGCTCGCTAGCGGGTCCTAGCACAGATACGCAGTATTTT; CDR3aa: CASSSLAGPSTDTQYF
v_gene: TRBV11-3; d_gene: -; j_gene: TRBJ2-1; abundance: -; CDR3nt: TGTGCCAGCAGCTTAGAATCGTACAATGAGCAGTTCTTC; CDR3aa: CASSLESYNEQFF
v_gene: TRBV9; d_gene: -; j_gene: TRBJ1-1; abundance: -; CDR3nt: TGTGCCAGCAGCCTACAGGGCGGGACTGAAGCTTTCTTT; CDR3aa: CASSLQGGTEAFF
v_gene: TRBV6-2/TRBV6-3; d_gene: -; j_gene: TRBJ2-7; abundance: -; CDR3nt: TGTGCCAGCAGTCCCCGAGCAGGGAACTTCTACGAGCAGTACTTC; CDR3aa: CASSPRAGNFYEQYF
v_gene: TRBV6-5; d_gene: -; j_gene: TRBJ1-2; abundance: -; CDR3nt: TGTGCCAGCAGTAAACACGGGGATTATGGCTACACCTTC; CDR3aa: CASSKHGDYGYTF
v_gene: TRBV7-3; d_gene: -; j_gene: TRBJ1-4; abundance: -; CDR3nt: TGTGCCAGCAGCTTAATACGGGGTGAAAAACTGTTTTTT; CDR3aa: CASSLIRGEKLFF
v_gene: TRBV5-1; d_gene: TRBD1; j_gene: TRBJ2-3; abundance: -; CDR3nt: TGCGCCAGCAGCCACGACAGGGGGCAAGGAGATACGCAGTATTTT; CDR3aa: CASSHDRGQGDTQYF
v_gene: TRBV4-1; d_gene: -; j_gene: TRBJ2-7; abundance: -; CDR3nt: TGCGCCAGCAGCCAAGAACCAGATCCTAGCTCCTACGAGCAGTACTTC; CDR3aa: CASSQEPDPSSYEQYF
v_gene: TRBV5-1; d_gene: -; j_gene: TRBJ2-1; abundance: -; CDR3nt: TGCGCCAGCAGCTTGTTTCCAGGAAGCTCCTACAATGAGCAGTTCTTC; CDR3aa: CASSLFPGSSYNEQFF
v_gene: TRBV15; d_gene: -; j_gene: TRBJ1-2; abundance: few; CDR3nt: TGTGCCACCAGCAGCCTACCCACAGGGAGTAATGGCTACACCTTC; CDR3aa: CATSSLPTGSNGYTF
v_gene: TRBV7-8; d_gene: -; j_gene: TRBJ2-3; abundance: -; CDR3nt: TGTGCCAGCAGCTTTCGGACTCACGAGGAGGATACGCAGTATTTT; CDR3aa: CASSFRTHEEDTQYF
v_gene: TRBV27; d_gene: -; j_gene: TRBJ2-3; abundance: -; CDR3nt: TGTGCCAGCAGTCTGCGACAGGACACAGATACGCAGTATTTT; CDR3aa: CASSLRQDTDTQYF
v_gene: TRBV28; d_gene: TRBD1; j_gene: TRBJ2-1; abundance: -; CDR3nt: TGTGCCAGTACGACAGGGGGGAATGAGCAGTTCTTC; CDR3aa: CASTTGGNEQFF
v_gene: TRBV6-6; d_gene: TRBD1; j_gene: TRBJ1-5; abundance: -; CDR3nt: TGTGCCAGCAGATCGGACAGGGCCGTCCAGCCCCAGCATTTT; CDR3aa: CASRSDRAVQPQHF
v_gene: TRBV5-1; d_gene: TRBD2; j_gene: TRBJ2-7; abundance: -; CDR3nt: TGCGCCAGCTCGGGGGGGGCTTACGAGCAGTACTTC; CDR3aa: CASSGGAYEQYF
v_gene: TRBV9; d_gene: -; j_gene: TRBJ1-6; abundance: few; CDR3nt: TGTGCCAGCAGCGTAGGGAGGCCTTATAATTCACCCCTCCACTTT; CDR3aa: CASSVGRPYNSPLHF
v_gene: TRBV27; d_gene: TRBD1; j_gene: TRBJ2-3; abundance: -; CDR3nt: TGTGCCAGCAGACCTACAGGGGTTAGCACAGATACGCAGTATTTT; CDR3aa: CASRPTGVSTDTQYF
v_gene: TRBV19; d_gene: -; j_gene: TRBJ2-6; abundance: few; CDR3nt: TGTGCCAGTAGTAGCCAGGGCGTAAGCTCTGGGGCCAACGTCCTGACTTTC; CDR3aa: CASSSQGVSSGANVLTF
v_gene: TRBV6-5; d_gene: -; j_gene: TRBJ2-5; abundance: -; CDR3nt: TGTGCCAGCAGTTACGCGGGCTCGTACCAAGAGACCCAGTACTTC; CDR3aa: CASSYAGSYQETQYF
v_gene: TRBV6-5; d_gene: TRBD1; j_gene: TRBJ2-5; abundance: -; CDR3nt: TGTGCCAGCAGTAGACAGGGGAAAGAGACCCAGTACTTC; CDR3aa: CASSRQGKETQYF
v_gene: TRBV7-9; d_gene: TRBD2; j_gene: TRBJ2-1; abundance: few; CDR3nt: TGTGCCAGCAGCTTAAATTTCGGGTTCTTAGCGGGAGTCTACAATGAGCAGTTCTTC; CDR3aa: CASSLNFGFLAGVYNEQFF
v_gene: TRBV5-1; d_gene: -; j_gene: TRBJ1-1; abundance: -; CDR3nt: TGCGCCAGCAGGGGCGGTGGAGGGATGAACACTGAAGCTTTCTTT; CDR3aa: CASRGGGGMNTEAFF
v_gene: TRBV18; d_gene: -; j_gene: TRBJ2-3; abundance: -; CDR3nt: TGTGCCAGCTCACCACCGGGACTTCGCACAGATACGCAGTATTTT; CDR3aa: CASSPPGLRTDTQYF
v_gene: TRBV9; d_gene: -; j_gene: TRBJ1-3; abundance: -; CDR3nt: TGTGCCAGCAGCGTTGACTGGGGAGGTGGAAACACCATATATTTT; CDR3aa: CASSVDWGGGNTIYF
v_gene: TRBV3-1/TRBV3-2; d_gene: -; j_gene: TRBJ1-2; abundance: -; CDR3nt: TGTGCCAGCAGCCTCCAGGGCTATGGCTACACCTTC; CDR3aa: CASSLQGYGYTF
v_gene: TRBV5-1; d_gene: -; j_gene: TRBJ1-2; abundance: -; CDR3nt: TGCGCCAGCACTACCTTGGCAGGCAACTATGGCTACACCTTC; CDR3aa: CASTTLAGNYGYTF
v_gene: TRBV19; d_gene: -; j_gene: TRBJ1-5; abundance: once; CDR3nt: TGTGCCAGTAGCCGCCCCGCAGGGGATAGCAATCAGCCCCAGCATTTT; CDR3aa: CASSRPAGDSNQPQHF
v_gene: TRBV30; d_gene: -; j_gene: TRBJ1-2; abundance: -; CDR3nt: TGTGCCTGGAGTGCCCTCGGGGGGGCCGCAGCTAACTATGGCTACACCTTC; CDR3aa: CAWSALGGAAANYGYTF
v_gene: TRBV27; d_gene: TRBD1; j_gene: TRBJ1-5; abundance: -; CDR3nt: TGTGTGGAACAGGGGGCTCTTCTGACCCAGCATTTT; CDR3aa: CVEQGALLTQHF
v_gene: TRBV27; d_gene: TRBD1; j_gene: TRBJ2-7; abundance: -; CDR3nt: TGTGCCAGCAGTCTCCCGGGACAGGGAATGAACGAGCAGTACTTC; CDR3aa: CASSLPGQGMNEQYF
v_gene: TRBV12-3/TRBV12-4; d_gene: TRBD1; j_gene: TRBJ2-3; abundance: -; CDR3nt: TGTGCCAGCCGAGGACAGGGGGATACGCAGTATTTT; CDR3aa: CASRGQGDTQYF
v_gene: TRBV4-1; d_gene: TRBD2; j_gene: TRBJ2-7; abundance: few; CDR3nt: TGCGCCAGCAGCCGAGCGCCCGGGACTAACTTAGAGGAGCAGTACTTC; CDR3aa: CASSRAPGTNLEEQYF
v_gene: TRBV10-3; d_gene: TRBD1; j_gene: TRBJ1-4; abundance: -; CDR3nt: TGTGCCATCAGCGAGACAGGGGGAAATGAAAAACTGTTTTTT; CDR3aa: CAISETGGNEKLFF
v_gene: TRBV27; d_gene: -; j_gene: TRBJ1-2; abundance: -; CDR3nt: TGTGCCAGCAGTTTGGGAACAGGTTATGGCTACACCTTC; CDR3aa: CASSLGTGYGYTF
v_gene: TRBV5-8; d_gene: TRBD2; j_gene: TRBJ2-7; abundance: medium-sized; CDR3nt: TGTGCCAGCACCGTAGCGGGACTCTCCTACGAGCAGTACTTC; CDR3aa: CASTVAGLSYEQYF
v_gene: TRBV2; d_gene: -; j_gene: TRBJ1-1; abundance: -; CDR3nt: TGTGCCAGCAGTGAAGTCAGCCGCGGGAACACTGAAGCTTTCTTT; CDR3aa: CASSEVSRGNTEAFF
v_gene: TRBV5-1; d_gene: TRBD2; j_gene: TRBJ2-7; abundance: -; CDR3nt: TGCGCCAGCAGCACCCGGGGGGGTTCCTACGAGCAGTACTTC; CDR3aa: CASSTRGGSYEQYF
v_gene: TRBV3-1/TRBV3-2; d_gene: -; j_gene: TRBJ1-2; abundance: -; CDR3nt: TGTGCCAGCAGCTTAAGACAGCTCTATGGCTACACCTTC; CDR3aa: CASSLRQLYGYTF
v_gene: TRBV29-1; d_gene: TRBD1; j_gene: TRBJ2-7; abundance: -; CDR3nt: TGCAGCGCTTGGGACAGGGGGCGAAGATACGAGCAGTACTTC; CDR3aa: CSAWDRGRRYEQYF
v_gene: TRBV3-1/TRBV3-2; d_gene: -; j_gene: TRBJ2-1; abundance: -; CDR3nt: TGTGCCAGCAGCCATATAGGACAGATGGCCTACAATGAGCAGTTCTTC; CDR3aa: CASSHIGQMAYNEQFF
v_gene: TRBV7-2; d_gene: -; j_gene: TRBJ2-3; abundance: -; CDR3nt: TGTGCCAGCAGCTCCTCACAGGGTCCAGATACGCAGTATTTT; CDR3aa: CASSSSQGPDTQYF
v_gene: TRBV18; d_gene: TRBD2; j_gene: TRBJ2-3; abundance: -; CDR3nt: TGTGCCAGCTCACAAGGACTAGCGGGAGTATGGGGGACAGATACGCAGTATTTT; CDR3aa: CASSQGLAGVWGTDTQYF
v_gene: TRBV18; d_gene: TRBD2; j_gene: TRBJ2-7; abundance: once; CDR3nt: TGTGCCAGCTCACCCAACGGCTTAGCGGGGGATTCCTACGAGCAGTACTTC; CDR3aa: CASSPNGLAGDSYEQYF
v_gene: TRBV27; d_gene: -; j_gene: TRBJ1-5; abundance: -; CDR3nt: TGTGCCAGCAGCTTAAATGGGGGCGGTGATCAGCCCCAGCATTTT; CDR3aa: CASSLNGGGDQPQHF